These T cell receptor beta chains were read from a single sample in a study of cytomegalovirus exposure and HLA in healthy donors. Assay: immunoSEQ multiplex PCR; the TCRdb copy retains only in-frame clones and omits some. Among around 170,000 clones listed, approximately 81% were seen once. The sequenced sample was PBMCs. Source of these receptors: a man in his forties or fifties in good health and CMV-seronegative. The CDR3 runs from the conserved cysteine through the conserved F or W. A D gene is named only where the DNA matches it firmly. Not all rows give a size; the values are once, few, many and, for expanded clones, a class.

few NA TRBJ2-7 TRBV19 TGTGCCAGTAGGTCCGGAGGGTTAGAGCAGTACTTC CASRSGGLEQYF
few TRBD2 TRBJ2-5 TRBV15 TGTGCCACCAGCCCCCTGGGGGGGAACCAAGAGACCCAGTACTTC CATSPLGGNQETQYF
NA NA TRBJ1-2 TRBV4-2 TGTGCCAGCAGCCAAGGAGCACAGGCCACCTATGGCTACACCTTC CASSQGAQATYGYTF
once TRBD1 TRBJ1-3 TRBV6-1 TGTGCCAGCAGTGTAGCCGACAGGGTTGGAAACACCATATATTTT CASSVADRVGNTIYF
once NA TRBJ2-3 TRBV7-2 TGTGCCAGCAGCTCTCAAGTCTCAGGGCTAAGGACGCAGTATTTT CASSSQVSGLRTQYF
NA NA TRBJ2-3 TRBV4-3 TGCGCCAGCAGCCAAGCGGATACGCAGTATTTT CASSQADTQYF
NA NA TRBJ1-1 TRBV7-2 TGTGCCAGCAGCCTCCTCGGGGTTAACACTGAAGCTTTCTTT CASSLLGVNTEAFF
NA NA TRBJ1-3 TRBV19 TGTGCCAGTAGTCCCTCCGGGGACAACTCTGGAACCACCATATATTTT CASSPSGDNSGTTIYF
NA NA TRBJ2-7 TRBV9 TGTGCCAGCAGCGTAGATCAGGGTCCCTACGAGCAGTACTTC CASSVDQGPYEQYF
NA TRBD1 TRBJ2-3 TRBV15 TGTGCCACCAGCTTCCGGACAGGGGATCCCCGTACGCAGTATTTT CATSFRTGDPRTQYF
NA NA TRBJ2-3 TRBV12-5 TGTGCTAGTGGTTTGGATCTCACAGATACGCAGTATTTT CASGLDLTDTQYF
few NA TRBJ2-1 TRBV5-1 TGCGCCAGCAGCGCGACAGAGAAAAATTACAATGAGCAGTTCTTC CASSATEKNYNEQFF
few TRBD2 TRBJ2-3 TRBV4-1 TGCGCCAGCAGCCGAACTAGCGGGGGGCGGACAGATACGCAGTATTTT CASSRTSGGRTDTQYF
once TRBD1 TRBJ2-7 TRBV19 TGTGCCAGTAGAATCTCCGGGACAGGGGGCTTCTACGAGCAGTACTTC CASRISGTGGFYEQYF
NA NA TRBJ2-2 TRBV7-2 TGTGCCAGCAGCTTATTAAGAGGGACCGGGGAGCTGTTTTTT CASSLLRGTGELFF
NA TRBD2 TRBJ2-7 TRBV4-3 TGCGCCAGCAGCCAAGCCGAGCGGGGTTTATACGAGCAGTACTTC CASSQAERGLYEQYF
NA NA TRBJ1-6 TRBV18 TGTGCCAGCTCACCACGGCTGAATTCACCCCTCCACTTT CASSPRLNSPLHF
NA NA TRBJ1-1 TRBV6-1 TGTGCCAGCATCACAGGGCCTTTTGGGAGTGAAGCTTTCTTT CASITGPFGSEAFF
NA NA TRBJ2-3 TRBV14 TGTGCCAGCAGCGATGTCCCGGGACTTTTTACGCAGTATTTT CASSDVPGLFTQYF
NA NA TRBJ2-7 TRBV7-8 TGTGCCAGCAGCCCCCGGGACTCCTCCTACGAGCAGTACTTC CASSPRDSSYEQYF
NA NA TRBJ2-2 TRBV7-8 TGTGCCAGCAGCTTTATCGTCCCCGGGGAGCTGTTTTTT CASSFIVPGELFF
once TRBD1 TRBJ2-7 TRBV10-3 TGTGCCATCTCCTTACAGGGGGCTCTTTCGGGGGAGCAGTACTTC CAISLQGALSGEQYF
NA NA TRBJ2-5 TRBV7-2 TGTGCCAGCAGCTTAGGACTGGAGAAGTACTTC CASSLGLEKYF
NA NA TRBJ2-7 TRBV7-2 TGTGCCAGCAGCTCCCCGGGTGGCAGATCCTACGAGCAGTACTTC CASSSPGGRSYEQYF
NA NA TRBJ1-3 TRBV7-3 TGTGCCAGCAGCTTGGGGCCGCCCAGCTCTGGAAACACCATATATTTT CASSLGPPSSGNTIYF
NA TRBD1 TRBJ1-2 TRBV11-2 TGTGCCAGCAGCTTAGCCGGGACAGGGGGCGTCTTTGGCTACACCTTC CASSLAGTGGVFGYTF
NA NA TRBJ2-2 TRBV29-1 TGCAGCGTTGAAGAGATGGGTCAGGGTGTGCTGTTTTTT CSVEEMGQGVLFF
NA NA TRBJ1-3 TRBV5-1 TGCGCCAGCAGCCTTCAGAACGGAAACACCATATATTTT CASSLQNGNTIYF
NA NA TRBJ1-5 TRBV7-9 TGTGCCAGCAGCCTAGGTGACGGAGGCAATCAGCCCCAGCATTTT CASSLGDGGNQPQHF
NA TRBD1 TRBJ2-2 TRBV7-9 TGTGCCAGCAGCTCCCAGGGGGCCGGGGAGCTGTTTTTT CASSSQGAGELFF
NA TRBD1 TRBJ2-7 TRBV12-5 TGTGCTAGTGGTCAAAGGGGGCTCCCTTCCGAGCAGTACTTC CASGQRGLPSEQYF
NA NA TRBJ1-2 TRBV19 TGTGCCAGTAACTTTCAGGGGTTGGATGGCTACACCTTC CASNFQGLDGYTF
few NA TRBJ2-2 TRBV7-9 TGTGCCAGCAGCCGGAACACCGGGGAGCTGTTTTTT CASSRNTGELFF
NA TRBD1 TRBJ1-2 TRBV7-2 TGTGCCAGCAGCTTCGCGAGCCGGGACAGCTATGGCTACACCTTC CASSFASRDSYGYTF
NA NA TRBJ1-2 TRBV5-1 TGCGCCAGCAGCACCTGGACAGAAAACTATGGCTACACCTTC CASSTWTENYGYTF
few NA TRBJ2-5 TRBV28 TGTGCCACCGTCGCGCAGGTGCCCCAGACCCAGTACTTC CATVAQVPQTQYF
NA NA TRBJ1-4 TRBV2 TGTGCCAGCAAAACCGACAACCCAACAGTGGATGAAAAACTGTTTTTT CASKTDNPTVDEKLFF
NA NA TRBJ1-5 TRBV4-3 TGCGCCAGCAGCCAAGAACGGGGTGCAGGTCAGCCCCAGCATTTT CASSQERGAGQPQHF
NA NA TRBJ2-3 TRBV6-5 TGTGCCAGCAGTTACGGGGGGATCACAGATACGCAGTATTTT CASSYGGITDTQYF
few NA TRBJ1-1 TRBV30 TGTGCCTGGAGTAATGAGAAACGGAGGGAAGCTTTCTTT CAWSNEKRREAFF
NA TRBD1 TRBJ2-7 TRBV29-1 TGCAGCGTTGAGGTACAGGGGGTTAGCGAGCAGTACTTC CSVEVQGVSEQYF
once TRBD1 TRBJ2-7 TRBV5-1 TGCGCCAGCGGCCGGGACAGGACCTACGAGCAGTACTTC CASGRDRTYEQYF
NA NA TRBJ1-4 TRBV2 TGTGCCAGCAGTGAGGCAGAAAAACTGTTTTTT CASSEAEKLFF
NA NA TRBJ2-1 TRBV5-1 TGCGCCAGCAGCGCGGGATCTTACAATGAGCAGTTCTTC CASSAGSYNEQFF
NA NA TRBJ1-1 TRBV6-5 TGTGCCAGCAACCTGAACCGGGGGGTTATCGCTGAAGCTTTCTTT CASNLNRGVIAEAFF
NA NA TRBJ1-6 TRBV5-1 TGCGCCAGCAGCTTGGATGGGGGCGCGTATAATTCACCCCTCCACTTT CASSLDGGAYNSPLHF
NA TRBD1 TRBJ2-6 TRBV2 TGTGCCAGCAGTGGGGGACAGGGGGCGGCTGGGGCCAACGTCCTGACTTTC CASSGGQGAAGANVLTF
NA NA TRBJ1-1 TRBV11-2 TGTGCCAGCAGCGCTTTACAGGGAATGAACACTGAAGCTTTCTTT CASSALQGMNTEAFF
NA NA TRBJ1-2 TRBV19 TGTGCCAGCAACGGAGCTAACTATGGCTACACCTTC CASNGANYGYTF
NA NA TRBJ1-4 TRBV6-6 TGTGCCAGCAGTCCCCCCGTAGCTAATGAAAAACTGTTTTTT CASSPPVANEKLFF
NA TRBD1 TRBJ2-5 TRBV27 TGTGCCAGCAGTTTATTGGGACAGCTTGGGGAGACCCAGTACTTC CASSLLGQLGETQYF
NA NA TRBJ2-7 TRBV6-5 TGTGCCAGCAGTCGTCAGGGGCTTTTCTCCTACGAGCAGTACTTC CASSRQGLFSYEQYF
few NA TRBJ1-6 TRBV7-2 TGTGCCAGCAGCACCGAAACCCTCCAGTCCTCACCCCTCCACTTT CASSTETLQSSPLHF
NA TRBD1 TRBJ1-2 TRBV4-3 TGCGCCAGCAGCCAGTCAGACAGGGAAATTTACTATGGCTACACCTTC CASSQSDREIYYGYTF
NA NA TRBJ1-6 TRBV4-3 TGCGCCAGCAGCCAAGATCTGTTGGCCCTTAATTCACCCCTCCACTTT CASSQDLLALNSPLHF